This entry lists 4 T cell receptor beta chains sequenced from one sample in a study of cytomegalovirus exposure and HLA in healthy donors. This PCR relied on a set of 60 Vbeta primers and 13 Jbeta primers. Data came from immunoSEQ multiplex PCR; TCRdb stores just in-frame clones and leaves some out. The sample lists tens of thousands of clones; roughly four fifths were seen once. Input material: PBMCs. The receptor source for this set is a woman between 45 and 60 years old in good health and CMV-seropositive.

Regarding this clone: Different DNA sequences within this sample yield the same CDR3. The V and J genes are TRBV7-9 and TRBJ2-7; 7 bases line up with TRBD1. V lost 5 bases and J lost 0; bases outside the gene matches: 7. Germline values: CDR1 SEHNR, CDR2 FQNEAQ (reference sequence). The CDR3 contains 15 residues. CDR3 DNA sequence: TGTGCCAGCAGCCCAAGGGACAGATCCTCCTACGAGCAGTACTTC. This codes for CASSPRDRSSYEQYF.

The rearrangement links TRBV28 to TRBJ1-1, with 8 bases matching TRBD1. Germline assignment: CDR1 MDHEN and CDR2 SYDVKM. Trimming at V came to 6 bases and at J to 1 base, leaving 4 bases not matched to a gene. This CDR3 has 14 residues. The CDR3 protein is CASSPGGENTEAFF. Written as DNA, the CDR3 is TGTGCCAGCAGCCCAGGGGGCGAGAACACTGAAGCTTTCTTT. The whole variable domain, filled in from reference TRBV28 and TRBJ1-1, reads DVKVTQSSRYLVKRTGEKVFLECVQDMDHENMFWYRQDPGLGLRLIYFSYDVKMKEKGDIPEGYSVSREKKERFSLILESASTNQTSMYLCASSPGGENTEAFFGQGTRLTVV.

The V call is TRBV27, the J call TRBJ2-3; 8 positions match TRBD1. The CDR3 is 21 residues long. The V segment lost 5 bases and the J segment 3 bases; nucleotides outside the gene matches: 25. Germline V gene data show CDR1 as MNHEY and CDR2 as SMNVEV (reference sequence). The CDR3 is CASSAQDRVKMAIHLTDTQYF. In DNA, the CDR3 is TGTGCCAGCAGTGCCCAGGACAGGGTGAAGATGGCAATTCACTTGACAGATACGCAGTATTTT.

The genes are TRBV4-1 and TRBJ2-3; a possible D gene is TRBD1 (6 bases). Germline-derived CDR1 and CDR2 are MGHRA and YSYEKL. V shed 0 bases and J shed 0 bases, with 10 bases lying between them. This CDR3 is built from 16 residues. The chain's CDR3 is CASSQEGGFSTDTQYF. The CDR3 nucleotides read TGCGCCAGCAGCCAAGAAGGGGGATTTAGCACAGATACGCAGTATTTT.